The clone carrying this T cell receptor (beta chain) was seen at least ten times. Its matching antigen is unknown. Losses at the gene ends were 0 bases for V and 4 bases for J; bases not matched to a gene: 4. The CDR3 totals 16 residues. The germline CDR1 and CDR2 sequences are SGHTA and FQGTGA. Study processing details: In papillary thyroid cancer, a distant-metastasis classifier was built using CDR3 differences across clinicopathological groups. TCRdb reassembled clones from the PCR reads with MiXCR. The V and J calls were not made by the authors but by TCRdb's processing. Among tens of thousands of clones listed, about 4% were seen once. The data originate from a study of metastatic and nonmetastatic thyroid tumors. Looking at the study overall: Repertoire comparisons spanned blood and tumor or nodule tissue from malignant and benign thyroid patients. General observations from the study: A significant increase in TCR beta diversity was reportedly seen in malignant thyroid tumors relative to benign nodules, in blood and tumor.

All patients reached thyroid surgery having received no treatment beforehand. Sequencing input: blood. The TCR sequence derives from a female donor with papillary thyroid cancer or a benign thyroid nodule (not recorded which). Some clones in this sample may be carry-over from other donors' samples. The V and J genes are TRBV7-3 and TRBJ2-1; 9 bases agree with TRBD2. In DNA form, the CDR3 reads TGTGCCAGCAGCTTAACCCCGAGCGGGGGGTACAATGAGCAGTTCTTC. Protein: CASSLTPSGGYNEQFF.